This T cell receptor (beta chain) was captured in a study of molecular identifiers for immune sequencing clone quantification. Study results and caveats: Identical TCR molecules sharing a barcode could underestimate highly expanded clone sizes. Amid more than 800,000 naive cells, spiked Jurkat TCR RNA from one cell was reportedly still detectable.

TCRdb independently ran MiXCR on the PCR reads; one entry per CDR3 protein. This table has about 320,000 distinct CDR3 sequences, about a fifth appearing once. Libraries of naive CD8 cells were prepared from 20,000 to 1,000,000 sorted cells using 10%, 30% or 50% RNA. The authors gated naive CD8 T cells as CD8+CD4-CCR7+CD45RA+ for sorting. This clonotype occurred many times. The antigen is not known. Between the trimmed V and J ends, which lost 0 bases and 2 bases, there was a span of 10 bases. The CDR3 is 15 amino acids. The germline V gene has CDR1 SGHRS and CDR2 YFSETQ. This chain links TRBV5-1 with TRBJ2-3; either TRBD1 or TRBD2 may supply D (5 bases each). The clonotype comes from a human donor in good health. Some libraries in this study had Jurkat cell RNA spiked in. Sequencing used naive CD8+ T cells from blood, with Jurkat cell RNA spiked in. As to subset: FACS-sorted CD8+CD4-CCR7+CD45RA+ naive T cells. CDR3 loop: CASSLGWGPTDTQYF. DNA for the CDR3: TGCGCCAGCAGCTTGGGTTGGGGACCCACAGATACGCAGTATTTT.